This is a list of T cell receptor beta chains from one sample in a study of cytomegalovirus exposure and HLA in healthy donors. Here immunoSEQ multiplex PCR was the method, and the copy in TCRdb shows in-frame clones only, minus some. The table lists about 130,000 clones, roughly four fifths of them singletons. The sequenced material came from PBMCs. These receptors were obtained from a woman in her forties or fifties in good health and CMV-seronegative. Each CDR3 is given with its conserved first and last residue. A D gene is named only where the DNA matches it firmly. Where a row states a size, it is once, few, many or the class of an expanded clone; other rows omit it.

size: -
J: TRBJ1-2
length: 15
D: -
V: TRBV16
DNA: TGTGCCAGCAGCCTTCCGGGACTAGCTGGCTATGGCTACACCTTC
CDR3: CASSLPGLAGYGYTF

size: -
J: TRBJ1-2
length: 15
D: TRBD1
V: TRBV6-5
DNA: TGTGCCAGCAGCGCCCCGACAGGGGTGAACTATGGCTACACCTTC
CDR3: CASSAPTGVNYGYTF

size: -
J: TRBJ1-5
length: 13
D: -
V: TRBV5-4
DNA: TGTGCCAGCAGCCAGGGGCCGAATCAGCCCCAGCATTTT
CDR3: CASSQGPNQPQHF

size: -
J: TRBJ2-1
length: 14
D: -
V: TRBV7-3
DNA: TGTGCCAGCAGCTTTGGGGCCTCCTACAATGAGCAGTTCTTC
CDR3: CASSFGASYNEQFF

size: -
J: TRBJ2-5
length: 16
D: -
V: TRBV7-2
DNA: TGTGCCAGCAGCTTATACGGGAGCCGGAAGGGGGAGACCCAGTACTTC
CDR3: CASSLYGSRKGETQYF

size: -
J: TRBJ1-3
length: 16
D: -
V: TRBV12-5
DNA: TGTGCTAGTGGTACTTGGACGGGAAGCTCTGGAAACACCATATATTTT
CDR3: CASGTWTGSSGNTIYF

size: -
J: TRBJ1-2
length: 13
D: -
V: TRBV28
DNA: TGTGCCAGCAGTCTGCCCGGGGACTATGGCTACACCTTC
CDR3: CASSLPGDYGYTF

size: -
J: TRBJ2-1
length: 14
D: -
V: TRBV28
DNA: TGTGCCAGCACCCTGGGACTGGCGAGCAATGAGCAGTTCTTC
CDR3: CASTLGLASNEQFF

size: -
J: TRBJ2-3
length: 16
D: TRBD1
V: TRBV4-3
DNA: TGCGCCAGCAGCCAAGATCCCGGGACAGGGGCAGATACGCAGTATTTT
CDR3: CASSQDPGTGADTQYF

size: few
J: TRBJ2-3
length: 15
D: -
V: TRBV7-2
DNA: TGTGCCAGCAGCTTAGCCCTCTTGTCCCCAGATACGCAGTATTTT
CDR3: CASSLALLSPDTQYF

size: -
J: TRBJ2-3
length: 14
D: -
V: TRBV11-1
DNA: TGTGCCAGCAGCCCGCAGGTGGTGTCGAATACGCAGTATTTT
CDR3: CASSPQVVSNTQYF

size: few
J: TRBJ1-1
length: 13
D: -
V: TRBV4-3
DNA: TGCGCCAGCAGCCAATTCAGGAACACTGAAGCTTTCTTT
CDR3: CASSQFRNTEAFF

size: -
J: TRBJ2-5
length: 15
D: TRBD2
V: TRBV5-1
DNA: TGCGCCAGCAGCTTGGTCGGGAGCGGGGGTGAGACCCAGTACTTC
CDR3: CASSLVGSGGETQYF

size: -
J: TRBJ2-7
length: 14
D: TRBD2
V: TRBV7-2
DNA: TGTGCCAGCAGCCGACTAGCGGGAGTGGACGAGCAGTACTTC
CDR3: CASSRLAGVDEQYF

size: -
J: TRBJ1-2
length: 14
D: -
V: TRBV19
DNA: TGTGCCAGTCAAAAGGCGGGGTCTTACTATGGCTACACCTTC
CDR3: CASQKAGSYYGYTF

size: -
J: TRBJ2-2
length: 15
D: -
V: TRBV6-5
DNA: TGTGCCAGCAGTTATAGGCAGGGGAACACCGGGGAGCTGTTTTTT
CDR3: CASSYRQGNTGELFF

size: -
J: TRBJ1-2
length: 15
D: TRBD1
V: TRBV28
DNA: TGTGCCAGCAGTCCGACAGGGCTCCCAGACTATGGCTACACCTTC
CDR3: CASSPTGLPDYGYTF

size: -
J: TRBJ2-3
length: 16
D: TRBD1
V: TRBV4-3
DNA: TGCGCCAGCAGCCCGGGCGGGACAGGGGCATTGGATACGCAGTATTTT
CDR3: CASSPGGTGALDTQYF

size: -
J: TRBJ2-1
length: 14
D: TRBD2
V: TRBV28
DNA: TGTGCCAGCAGCAAGACTAGCCTGAAAAATGAGCAGTTCTTC
CDR3: CASSKTSLKNEQFF

size: once
J: TRBJ2-1
length: 15
D: TRBD2
V: TRBV29-1
DNA: TGCAGCGCCCCACTAGCGGGCGACCTCTACAATGAGCAGTTCTTC
CDR3: CSAPLAGDLYNEQFF

size: few
J: TRBJ1-6
length: 14
D: TRBD1
V: TRBV6-1
DNA: TGTGCCAGCAGTGAGGGACAGGGCATCGGGCCCCTCCACTTT
CDR3: CASSEGQGIGPLHF

size: -
J: TRBJ2-3
length: 14
D: -
V: TRBV28
DNA: TGTGCCAGCAGTTTAAGGGGGACCACAGATACGCAGTATTTT
CDR3: CASSLRGTTDTQYF

size: -
J: TRBJ1-3
length: 12
D: -
V: TRBV7-2
DNA: TGTGCCAGCAGCTTATCCAGAAACACCATATATTTT
CDR3: CASSLSRNTIYF

size: -
J: TRBJ2-3
length: 13
D: TRBD2
V: TRBV4-2
DNA: TGTGCCAGCAGCCAGGGTATTAGCGGGGTGCAGTATTTT
CDR3: CASSQGISGVQYF

size: -
J: TRBJ1-3
length: 17
D: TRBD1
V: TRBV5-1
DNA: TGCGCCAGCAGCTTGGTAGGACAGGGGGCGCATGGAAACACCATATATTTT
CDR3: CASSLVGQGAHGNTIYF

size: -
J: TRBJ1-2
length: 15
D: -
V: TRBV28
DNA: TGTGCCAGCAGTTTCCTGGGCCCGTCTAACTATGGCTACACCTTC
CDR3: CASSFLGPSNYGYTF

size: few
J: TRBJ2-7
length: 14
D: TRBD1
V: TRBV6-6
DNA: TGTGCCAGCAGACCGACAGGGTCGACCTACGAGCAGTACTTC
CDR3: CASRPTGSTYEQYF

size: -
J: TRBJ2-6
length: 17
D: -
V: TRBV5-1
DNA: TGCGCCAGCAGCCCCCCGACAGGCCGCTCTGGGGCCAACGTCCTGACTTTC
CDR3: CASSPPTGRSGANVLTF

size: -
J: TRBJ2-3
length: 15
D: TRBD2
V: TRBV19
DNA: TGTGCCAGTAGTACCTGGGCGGGAGGCCGAGATACGCAGTATTTT
CDR3: CASSTWAGGRDTQYF

size: once
J: TRBJ2-5
length: 15
D: TRBD2
V: TRBV7-9
DNA: TGTGCCAGCAGCCCAGGACTAGCGGGAGAAGAGACCCAGTACTTC
CDR3: CASSPGLAGEETQYF

size: -
J: TRBJ2-1
length: 15
D: TRBD2
V: TRBV11-3
DNA: TGTGCCAGCAGCCCTCTAGCGGGAGTCCCCAATGAGCAGTTCTTC
CDR3: CASSPLAGVPNEQFF

size: many
J: TRBJ1-4
length: 14
D: TRBD1
V: TRBV18
DNA: TGTGCCAGCTCACGACAGGGATCGGGAGAAAAACTGTTTTTT
CDR3: CASSRQGSGEKLFF

size: -
J: TRBJ2-5
length: 13
D: -
V: TRBV7-9
DNA: TGTGCCAGCAGCTTCGCAGCGCTAGAGACCCAGTACTTC
CDR3: CASSFAALETQYF

size: -
J: TRBJ1-2
length: 16
D: TRBD1
V: TRBV27
DNA: TGTGCCAGCAGTCCCCGGGGGACAGGGCGTAACTATGGCTACACCTTC
CDR3: CASSPRGTGRNYGYTF

size: few
J: TRBJ2-5
length: 11
D: -
V: TRBV18
DNA: TGTGCCAGCTCACCATCTGAGACCCAGTACTTC
CDR3: CASSPSETQYF

size: -
J: TRBJ1-2
length: 12
D: -
V: TRBV5-1
DNA: TGCGCCAGCAGCTCCTTTAACTATGGCTACACCTTC
CDR3: CASSSFNYGYTF

size: -
J: TRBJ1-1
length: 14
D: TRBD1
V: TRBV4-1
DNA: TGCGCCAGCAGCCAACCCCAGGGGGGTACTGAAGCTTTCTTT
CDR3: CASSQPQGGTEAFF

size: -
J: TRBJ2-6
length: 14
D: -
V: TRBV28
DNA: TGTGCCAGCCGCGGAGGTTCTGGGGCCAACGTCCTGACTTTC
CDR3: CASRGGSGANVLTF

size: -
J: TRBJ2-7
length: 16
D: -
V: TRBV5-6
DNA: TGTGCCAGCAGCTTGACCCTTGTGTCGGGGGGCAGGGAGCAGTACTTC
CDR3: CASSLTLVSGGREQYF

size: -
J: TRBJ2-3
length: 12
D: TRBD2
V: TRBV29-1
DNA: TGCAGCGTAACTAGCGGGAGGGATACGCAGTATTTT
CDR3: CSVTSGRDTQYF

size: -
J: TRBJ2-1
length: 16
D: TRBD2
V: TRBV5-4
DNA: TGTGCCAGCAGCTTGGGGACTAGCGGGGGGTACAATGAGCAGTTCTTC
CDR3: CASSLGTSGGYNEQFF

size: -
J: TRBJ1-2
length: 12
D: TRBD1
V: TRBV2
DNA: TGTGCCAGCAGGGACAGGATCTATGGCTACACCTTC
CDR3: CASRDRIYGYTF

size: -
J: TRBJ2-2
length: 15
D: -
V: TRBV19
DNA: TGTGCCAGTAGTACCCGCCTAGGGGGCACCGGGGAGCTGTTTTTT
CDR3: CASSTRLGGTGELFF

size: -
J: TRBJ2-1
length: 16
D: TRBD2
V: TRBV18
DNA: TGTGCCAGCTCACCGTTAGTTAGCGGGAGGTTGAATGAGCAGTTCTTC
CDR3: CASSPLVSGRLNEQFF

size: -
J: TRBJ2-3
length: 13
D: -
V: TRBV29-1
DNA: TGCAGCGAGTCCAGGGGGCGGGGGGATACGCAGTATTTT
CDR3: CSESRGRGDTQYF

size: -
J: TRBJ1-1
length: 13
D: -
V: TRBV10-3
DNA: TGTGCCATCAGTGGCAACAGGTACACTGAAGCTTTCTTT
CDR3: CAISGNRYTEAFF

size: -
J: TRBJ2-7
length: 15
D: TRBD2
V: TRBV27
DNA: TGTGCCAGCAGTTTCTGGCTAGCGGGGAACTACGAGCAGTACTTC
CDR3: CASSFWLAGNYEQYF

size: -
J: TRBJ1-4
length: 15
D: TRBD1
V: TRBV7-9
DNA: TGTGCCAGCAGCTATCCACAGGGGGCCAGGGAAAAACTGTTTTTT
CDR3: CASSYPQGAREKLFF

size: -
J: TRBJ1-1
length: 14
D: -
V: TRBV9
DNA: TGTGCCAGCAGCGTAGACTCCCGGGGGGCTGAAGCTTTCTTT
CDR3: CASSVDSRGAEAFF

size: -
J: TRBJ1-1
length: 15
D: TRBD1
V: TRBV11-3
DNA: TGTGCCAGCAGCTTTAAGGGACAGCGTCGCGCTGAAGCTTTCTTT
CDR3: CASSFKGQRRAEAFF

size: once
J: TRBJ2-5
length: 14
D: -
V: TRBV6-1
DNA: TGTGCCAGCAGTGTCTCGAGGGTCGCTGAGACCCAGTACTTC
CDR3: CASSVSRVAETQYF

size: once
J: TRBJ1-4
length: 16
D: TRBD1
V: TRBV7-9
DNA: TGTGCCAGCAGCTTAGCACAGACAGGGAACAATGAAAAACTGTTTTTT
CDR3: CASSLAQTGNNEKLFF